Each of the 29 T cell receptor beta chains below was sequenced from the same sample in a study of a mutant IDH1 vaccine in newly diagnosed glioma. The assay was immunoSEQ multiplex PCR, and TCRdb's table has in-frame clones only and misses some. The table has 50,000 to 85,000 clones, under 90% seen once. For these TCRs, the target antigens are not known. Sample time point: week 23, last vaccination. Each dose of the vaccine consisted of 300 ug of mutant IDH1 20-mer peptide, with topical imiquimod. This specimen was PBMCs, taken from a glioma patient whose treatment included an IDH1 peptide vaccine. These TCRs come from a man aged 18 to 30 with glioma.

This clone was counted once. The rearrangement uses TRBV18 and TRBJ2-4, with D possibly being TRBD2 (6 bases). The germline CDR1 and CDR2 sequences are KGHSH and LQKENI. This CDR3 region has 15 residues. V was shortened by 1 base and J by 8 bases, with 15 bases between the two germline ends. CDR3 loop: CASSPLGGNGDIQYF. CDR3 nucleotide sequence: TGTGCCAGCTCACCACTTGGGGGGAACGGGGACATTCAGTACTTC.

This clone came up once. CDR3 bases: TGCAGCGTTGCTGGGACAGATTCTAACTATGGCTACACCTTC. Its translation is CSVAGTDSNYGYTF. J is TRBJ1-2 and V is TRBV29-1; 7 positions agree with TRBD1. The V and J ends lost 4 bases and 0 bases, in that order; junction bases with no gene match: 5. CDR3 length: 14 residues. Germline values: CDR1 SQVTM, CDR2 ANQGSEA.

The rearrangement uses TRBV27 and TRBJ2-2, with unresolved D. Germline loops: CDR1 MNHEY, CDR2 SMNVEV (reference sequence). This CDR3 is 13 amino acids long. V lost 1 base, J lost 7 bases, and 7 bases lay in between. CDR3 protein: CASSLWGYGELFF. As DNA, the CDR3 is TGTGCCAGCAGTTTATGGGGTTACGGGGAGCTGTTTTTT.

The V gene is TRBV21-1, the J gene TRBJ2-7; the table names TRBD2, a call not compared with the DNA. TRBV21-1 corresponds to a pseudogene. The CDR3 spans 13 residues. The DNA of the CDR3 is TGTGCCAGCAGCGGCCGAGGGTTGGACGAGCAGTACTTC. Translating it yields CASSGRGLDEQYF.

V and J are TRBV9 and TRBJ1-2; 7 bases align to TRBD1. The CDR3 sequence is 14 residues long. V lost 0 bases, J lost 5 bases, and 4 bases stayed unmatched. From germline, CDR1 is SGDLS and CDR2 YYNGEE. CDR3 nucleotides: TGTGCCAGCAGCGTAGAGGCAGGGGGTTATGGCTACACCTTC. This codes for CASSVEAGGYGYTF.

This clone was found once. The CDR3 nucleotides read TGTGCCAGCTCAGATCCAAGGTCGAACACTGAAGCTTTCTTT. Encoded protein: CASSDPRSNTEAFF. The rearrangement joins TRBV18 to TRBJ1-1, with D hard to call. Germline CDR1 reads KGHSH; CDR2 reads LQKENI. V was pared by 5 bases and J by 1 base, with 11 bases between. This CDR3 comprises 14 residues.

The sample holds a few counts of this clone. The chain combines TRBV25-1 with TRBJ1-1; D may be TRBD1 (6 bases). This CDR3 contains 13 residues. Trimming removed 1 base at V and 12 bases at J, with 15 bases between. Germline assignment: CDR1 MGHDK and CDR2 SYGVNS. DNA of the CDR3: TGTGCCAGCAGTGAATCGGGGGGCGCGAAAACTTTCTTT. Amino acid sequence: CASSESGGAKTFF.

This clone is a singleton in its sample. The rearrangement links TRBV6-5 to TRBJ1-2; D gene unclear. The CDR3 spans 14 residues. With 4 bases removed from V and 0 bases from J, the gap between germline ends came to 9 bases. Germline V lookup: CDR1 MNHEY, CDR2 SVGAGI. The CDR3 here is CASSSVTPNYGYTF. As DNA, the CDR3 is TGTGCCAGCAGTTCCGTGACACCTAACTATGGCTACACCTTC.

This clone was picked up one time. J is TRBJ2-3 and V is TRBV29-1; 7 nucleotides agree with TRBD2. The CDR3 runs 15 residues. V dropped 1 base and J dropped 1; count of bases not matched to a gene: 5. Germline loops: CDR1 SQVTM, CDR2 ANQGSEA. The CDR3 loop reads CSVEGGRDGTDTQYF. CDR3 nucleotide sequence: TGCAGCGTTGAAGGAGGGAGGGATGGCACAGATACGCAGTATTTT.

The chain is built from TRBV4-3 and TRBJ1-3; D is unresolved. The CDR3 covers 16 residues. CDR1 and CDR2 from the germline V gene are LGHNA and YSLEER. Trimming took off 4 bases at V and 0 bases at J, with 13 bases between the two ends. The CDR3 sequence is CASSLEAEGSGNTIYF. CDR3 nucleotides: TGCGCCAGCAGCCTAGAAGCTGAGGGCTCTGGAAACACCATATATTTT.

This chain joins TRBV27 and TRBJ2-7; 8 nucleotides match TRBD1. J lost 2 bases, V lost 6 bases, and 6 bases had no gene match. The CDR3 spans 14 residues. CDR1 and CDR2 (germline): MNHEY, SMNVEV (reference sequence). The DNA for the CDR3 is TGTGCCAGCAGCAGCAGACAGGGGCCCTACGAGCAGTACTTC. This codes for CASSSRQGPYEQYF.

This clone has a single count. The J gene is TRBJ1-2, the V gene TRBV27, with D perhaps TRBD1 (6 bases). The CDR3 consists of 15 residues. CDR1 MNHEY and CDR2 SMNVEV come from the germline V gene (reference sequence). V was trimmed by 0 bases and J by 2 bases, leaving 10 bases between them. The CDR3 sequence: CASSLSRGGNYGYTF. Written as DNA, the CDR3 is TGTGCCAGCAGTTTATCAAGGGGGGGCAACTATGGCTACACCTTC.

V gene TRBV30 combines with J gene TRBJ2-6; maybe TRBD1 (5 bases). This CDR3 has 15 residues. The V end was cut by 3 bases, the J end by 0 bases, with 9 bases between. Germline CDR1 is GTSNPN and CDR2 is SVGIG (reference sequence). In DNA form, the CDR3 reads TGTGCCTGGAGCCAGGGAAGCTCTGGGGCCAACGTCCTGACTTTC. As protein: CAWSQGSSGANVLTF.

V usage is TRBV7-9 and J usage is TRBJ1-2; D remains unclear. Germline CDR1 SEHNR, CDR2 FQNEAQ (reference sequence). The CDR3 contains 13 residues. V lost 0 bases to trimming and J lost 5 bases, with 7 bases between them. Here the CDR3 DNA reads TGTGCCAGCAGCTTAGCGACCGGGTATGGCTACACCTTC. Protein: CASSLATGYGYTF.

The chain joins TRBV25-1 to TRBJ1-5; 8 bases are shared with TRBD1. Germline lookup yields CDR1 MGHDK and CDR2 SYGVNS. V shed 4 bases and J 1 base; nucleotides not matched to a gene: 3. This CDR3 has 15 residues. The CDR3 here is CASSVGTGSNQPQHF. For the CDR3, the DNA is TGTGCCAGCAGTGTGGGGACAGGAAGCAATCAGCCCCAGCATTTT.

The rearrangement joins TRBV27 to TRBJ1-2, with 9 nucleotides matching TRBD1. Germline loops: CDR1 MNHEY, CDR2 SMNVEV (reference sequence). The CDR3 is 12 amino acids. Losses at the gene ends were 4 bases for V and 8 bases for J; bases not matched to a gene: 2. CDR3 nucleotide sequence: TGTGCCAGCAGTTACAGGGGGCAAGGCTACACCTTC. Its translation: CASSYRGQGYTF.

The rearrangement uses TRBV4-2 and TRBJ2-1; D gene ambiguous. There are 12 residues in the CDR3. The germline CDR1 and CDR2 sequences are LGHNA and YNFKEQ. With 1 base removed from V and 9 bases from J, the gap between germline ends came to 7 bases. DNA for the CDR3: TGTGCCAGCAGCCAAGCAATTAGTGAGCAGTTCTTC. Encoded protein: CASSQAISEQFF.

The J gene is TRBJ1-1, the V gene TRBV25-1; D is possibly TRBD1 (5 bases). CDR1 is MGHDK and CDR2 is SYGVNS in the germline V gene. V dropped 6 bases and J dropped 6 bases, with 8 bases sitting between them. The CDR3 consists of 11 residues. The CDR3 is CASSRGSEAFF. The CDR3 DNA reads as TGTGCCAGCAGCCGGGGGTCTGAAGCTTTCTTT.

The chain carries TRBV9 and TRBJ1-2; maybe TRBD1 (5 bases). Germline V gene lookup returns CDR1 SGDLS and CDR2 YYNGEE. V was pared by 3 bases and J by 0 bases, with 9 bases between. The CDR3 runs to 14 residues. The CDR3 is CASSGRVANYGYTF. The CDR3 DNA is TGTGCCAGCAGCGGCAGGGTGGCTAACTATGGCTACACCTTC.

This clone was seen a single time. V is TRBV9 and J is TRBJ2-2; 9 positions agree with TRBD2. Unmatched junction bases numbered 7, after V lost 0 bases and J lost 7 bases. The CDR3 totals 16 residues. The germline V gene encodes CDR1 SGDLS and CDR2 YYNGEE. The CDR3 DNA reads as TGTGCCAGCAGCGTAGAACGCCTAGCGGGGATCGGGGAGCTGTTTTTT. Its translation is CASSVERLAGIGELFF. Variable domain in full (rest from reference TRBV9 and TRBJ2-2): DSGVTQTPKHLITATGQRVTLRCSPRSGDLSVYWYQQSLDQGLQFLIQYYNGEERAKGNILERFSAQQFPDLHSELNLSSLELGDSALYFCASSVERLAGIGELFFGEGSRLTVL.

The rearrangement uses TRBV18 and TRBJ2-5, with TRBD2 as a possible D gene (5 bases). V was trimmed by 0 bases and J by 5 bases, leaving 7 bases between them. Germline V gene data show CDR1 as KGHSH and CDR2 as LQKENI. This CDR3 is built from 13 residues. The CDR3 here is CASSPPAGETQYF. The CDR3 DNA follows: TGTGCCAGCTCACCACCGGCGGGCGAGACCCAGTACTTC. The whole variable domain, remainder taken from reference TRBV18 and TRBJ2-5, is NAGVMQNPRHLVRRRGQEARLRCSPMKGHSHVYWYRQLPEEGLKFMVYLQKENIIDESGMPKERFSAEFPKEGPSILRIQQVVRGDSAAYFCASSPPAGETQYFGPGTRLLVL.

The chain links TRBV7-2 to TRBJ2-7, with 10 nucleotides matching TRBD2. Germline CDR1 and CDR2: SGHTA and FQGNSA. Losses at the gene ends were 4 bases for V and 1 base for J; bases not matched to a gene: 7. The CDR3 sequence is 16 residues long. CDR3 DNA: TGTGCCAGCAGCTCCGATAGCGGGAGGAAGTCCTACGAGCAGTACTTC. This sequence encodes CASSSDSGRKSYEQYF.

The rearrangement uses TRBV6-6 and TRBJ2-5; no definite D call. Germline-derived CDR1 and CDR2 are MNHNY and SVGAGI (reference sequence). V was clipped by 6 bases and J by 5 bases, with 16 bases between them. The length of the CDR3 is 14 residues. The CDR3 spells CASSYLHSTETQYF. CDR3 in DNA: TGTGCCAGCAGCTACCTCCACAGTACGGAGACCCAGTACTTC.

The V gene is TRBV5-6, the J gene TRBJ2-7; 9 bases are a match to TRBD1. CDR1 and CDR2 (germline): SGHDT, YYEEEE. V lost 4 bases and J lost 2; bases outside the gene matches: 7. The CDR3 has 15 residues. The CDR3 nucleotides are TGTGCCAGCAGCCTATTGGACAGGGGAACCTACGAGCAGTACTTC. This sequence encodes CASSLLDRGTYEQYF.

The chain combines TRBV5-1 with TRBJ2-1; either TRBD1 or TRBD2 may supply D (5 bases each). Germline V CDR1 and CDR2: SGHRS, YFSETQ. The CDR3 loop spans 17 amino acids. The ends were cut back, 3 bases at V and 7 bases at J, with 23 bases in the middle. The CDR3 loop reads CASSSGRRQDGANEQFF. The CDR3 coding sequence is TGCGCCAGCAGCTCTGGCAGGCGGCAGGACGGGGCAAATGAGCAGTTCTTC.

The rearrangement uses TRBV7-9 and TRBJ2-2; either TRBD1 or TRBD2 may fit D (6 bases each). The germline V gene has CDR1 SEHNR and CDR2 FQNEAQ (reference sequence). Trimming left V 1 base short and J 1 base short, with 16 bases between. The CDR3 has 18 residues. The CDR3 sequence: CASSLGAGGGGNTGELFF. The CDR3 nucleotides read TGTGCCAGCAGCTTAGGTGCCGGGGGCGGTGGGAACACCGGGGAGCTGTTTTTT.

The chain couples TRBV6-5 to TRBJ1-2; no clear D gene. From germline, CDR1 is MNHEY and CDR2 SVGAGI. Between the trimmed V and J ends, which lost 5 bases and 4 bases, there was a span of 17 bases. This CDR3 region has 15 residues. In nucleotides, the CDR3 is TGTGCCAGCAGTCAGGAGGCCCTGCTTCCCTATGGCTACACCTTC. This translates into CASSQEALLPYGYTF.

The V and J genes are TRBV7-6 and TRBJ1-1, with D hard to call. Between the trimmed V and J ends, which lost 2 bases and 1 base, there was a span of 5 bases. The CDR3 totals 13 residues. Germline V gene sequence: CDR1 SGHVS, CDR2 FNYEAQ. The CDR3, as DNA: TGTGCCAGCAGCTTAACACCGAACACTGAAGCTTTCTTT. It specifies CASSLTPNTEAFF. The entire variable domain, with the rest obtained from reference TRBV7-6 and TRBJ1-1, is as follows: GAGVSQSPRYKVTKRGQDVALRCDPISGHVSLYWYRQALGQGPEFLTYFNYEAQQDKSGLPNDRFSAERPEGSISTLTIQRTEQRDSAMYRCASSLTPNTEAFFGQGTRLTVV.

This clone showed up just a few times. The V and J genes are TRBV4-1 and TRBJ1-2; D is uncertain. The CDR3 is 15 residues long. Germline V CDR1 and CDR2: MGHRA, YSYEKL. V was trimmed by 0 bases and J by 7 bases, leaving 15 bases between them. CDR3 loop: CASSQDKGMIGGYTF. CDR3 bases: TGCGCCAGCAGCCAAGACAAGGGAATGATTGGTGGCTACACCTTC.